The 22 T cell receptor beta chains reported below all come from one sample, sequenced in a study of CD8+ T cells in alopecia areata. Once RNA had been extracted, it was reverse transcribed into cDNA to act as the sequencing template. Repertoires were generated with immunoSEQ multiplex PCR, while TCRdb's copy carries only in-frame clones and drops some. The sample yields about 160,000 clones, about 89% seen once. The input for sequencing was CD8+ T cells sorted from blood, taken at week 0. Receptors were obtained from a human donor with alopecia areata.

The chain combines TRBV4-1 with TRBJ2-2, with D possibly TRBD2 on 6 matching bases. The V end was cut by 2 bases, the J end by 2 bases, with 12 bases between. Germline V gives CDR1 MGHRA, CDR2 YSYEKL. The CDR3 consists of 16 residues. CDR3 sequence (DNA): TGCGCCAGCAGCCAAAGGCGGGACCCCAACACCGGGGAGCTGTTTTTT. Its protein is CASSQRRDPNTGELFF.

The V call is TRBV7-9, the J call TRBJ1-1, with no clear D. The CDR3 contains 11 residues. Germline CDR1 and CDR2: SEHNR and FQNEAQ (reference sequence). The V gene lost 5 bases and the J gene lost 6 bases, with 7 bases spanning the gap. The CDR3 sequence: CASSRNPEAFF. CDR3 sequence (DNA): TGTGCCAGCAGCCGAAATCCTGAAGCTTTCTTT.

This chain joins TRBV29-1 and TRBJ2-7; 9 bases match TRBD2. CDR1 SQVTM and CDR2 ANQGSEA come from the germline V gene. Trimming removed 3 bases from V and 3 bases from J; junction bases left unmatched: 3. This CDR3 is built from 13 residues. CDR3 residues: CSVDLAGVYEQYF. The CDR3 nucleotides read TGCAGCGTTGATTTAGCGGGAGTCTACGAGCAGTACTTC.

The chain carries TRBV25-1 and TRBJ2-2; D unclear. The CDR3 runs to 16 residues. Germline V gene sequence: CDR1 MGHDK, CDR2 SYGVNS. The V and J ends lost 3 bases and 2 bases respectively, with 13 bases between them. CDR3 protein: CASSDRPDPNTGELFF. The CDR3 region has the DNA TGTGCCAGCAGTGATCGGCCGGATCCAAACACCGGGGAGCTGTTTTTT.

The gene calls are TRBV7-8 and TRBJ2-1; the D is unclear. V dropped 2 bases and J dropped 6 bases, with 23 bases sitting between them. CDR3 length: 18 amino acids. Germline-derived CDR1 and CDR2 are SGHVS and FQNEAQ. The chain's CDR3 is CASSLFHTDGRVRNEQFF. The CDR3 DNA follows: TGTGCCAGCAGCTTATTCCATACAGATGGGCGAGTACGCAATGAGCAGTTCTTC.

CDR3 in amino acids: CASSQAGTNPYEQYF. As DNA, the CDR3 is TGTGCCAGCAGCCAAGCTGGGACAAATCCCTACGAGCAGTACTTC. The rearrangement uses TRBV14 and TRBJ2-7, with D possibly TRBD1 on 6 matching bases. The CDR3 consists of 15 residues. Trimming removed 1 base at V and 2 bases at J, with 12 bases between. The V gene's germline CDR1 is SGHDN and CDR2 FVKESK.

The rearrangement joins TRBV28 to TRBJ2-3; D ambiguous. The V end lost 1 base, the J end lost 0 bases, and 11 bases lay between the germline ends. Germline V gives CDR1 MDHEN, CDR2 SYDVKM. The CDR3 extends over 16 amino acids. The CDR3 bases are TGTGCCAGCAGTTTATCCAGACCCTTTAGCACAGATACGCAGTATTTT. Amino acid sequence: CASSLSRPFSTDTQYF.

The rearrangement uses TRBV9 and TRBJ2-1; TRBD1 is a possible D gene (6 bases). V was pared by 4 bases and J by 0 bases, with 11 bases between. The CDR3 extends over 15 amino acids. CDR1 SGDLS and CDR2 YYNGEE come from the germline V gene. The CDR3 reads CASSSPDSSYNEQFF. DNA for the CDR3: TGTGCCAGCAGCTCCCCGGACAGCTCCTACAATGAGCAGTTCTTC.

This chain uses TRBV5-1 with TRBJ2-2; D remains unclear. Germline V CDR1 and CDR2: SGHRS, YFSETQ. This CDR3 is built from 12 residues. The V and J ends lost 0 bases and 8 bases respectively, with 5 bases between them. This CDR3 reads CASSLVFGELFF. Here the CDR3 DNA reads TGCGCCAGCAGCTTGGTCTTTGGGGAGCTGTTTTTT.

In its sample, this clone was seen a few times. The chain combines TRBV4-1 with TRBJ2-4; the D gene is possibly TRBD2 (7 bases). There are 15 residues in the CDR3. CDR1 and CDR2 from the germline V gene are MGHRA and YSYEKL. V was clipped by 3 bases and J by 7 bases, with 16 bases between them. The CDR3 bases are TGCGCCAGCAGCCAGAGGGGGGGGGCGAGGAACATTCAGTACTTC. It specifies CASSQRGGARNIQYF.

J is TRBJ2-2 and V is TRBV19; D is perhaps TRBD1 or TRBD2 (7 bases each). Trimming stripped 7 bases from V and 6 bases from J, with 21 bases between. The CDR3 has 16 amino acids. From germline, CDR1 is LNHDA and CDR2 SQIVND (reference sequence). The CDR3, as DNA: TGTGCCAGTACCCTCCCCGACAGGGAGGGGGCCGGGGAGCTGTTTTTT. Its translation: CASTLPDREGAGELFF.

This chain uses TRBV6-5 with TRBJ1-6; D is unresolved. The germline CDR1 and CDR2 sequences are MNHEY and SVGAGI. The CDR3 is 12 residues long. V dropped 5 bases and J dropped 7 bases, with 6 bases sitting between them. The CDR3 loop reads CASSRVNSPLHF. DNA for the CDR3: TGTGCCAGCAGTCGGGTAAATTCACCCCTCCACTTT.

V gene TRBV20-1 combines with J gene TRBJ1-1; D ambiguous. This CDR3 comprises 11 residues. CDR1 and CDR2 from the germline V gene are DFQATT and SNEGSKA (reference sequence). The V end was cut by 6 bases, the J end by 3 bases, with 8 bases between. Here the CDR3 reads CSAPRYTEAFF. CDR3 sequence (DNA): TGCAGTGCCCCCCGGTACACTGAAGCTTTCTTT.

The rearrangement uses TRBV30 and TRBJ1-1; D unclear. There are 11 residues in the CDR3. Trimming cost V 2 bases and J 7 bases, with 8 bases left between them. Germline CDR1 GTSNPN, CDR2 SVGIG (reference sequence). CDR3 nucleotides: TGTGCCTGGAGTCCCCCCGGTGAAGCTTTCTTT. Encoded protein: CAWSPPGEAFF. Variable domain in full (rest from reference TRBV30 and TRBJ1-1): SQTIHQWPATLVQPVGSPLSLECTVEGTSNPNLYWYRQAAGRGLQLLFYSVGIGQISSEVPQNLSASRPQDRQFILSSKKLLLSDSGFYLCAWSPPGEAFFGQGTRLTVV.

The CDR3 nucleotides are TGTGCCAGCAGCTTGGACCCTAACTATGGCTACACCTTC. Translating it yields CASSLDPNYGYTF. This chain connects TRBV6-1 to TRBJ1-2, with no clear D. The CDR3 extends over 13 amino acids. Trimming pared 6 bases from V and 0 bases from J, leaving 8 bases between. Germline CDR1 MNHNS, CDR2 SASEGT.

V gene TRBV27 combines with J gene TRBJ1-1, with a tentative D call TRBD1 (5 bases). This CDR3 is 14 amino acids long. Germline CDR1 is MNHEY and CDR2 is SMNVEV (reference sequence). Trimming removed 2 bases at V and 6 bases at J, with 13 bases between. CDR3 coding DNA: TGTGCCAGCAGTTTACCCGGGGCGGGGGCTGAAGCTTTCTTT. Encoded protein: CASSLPGAGAEAFF.

The rearrangement links TRBV7-3 to TRBJ2-1, with unresolved D. The germline V gene encodes CDR1 SGHTA and CDR2 FQGTGA. The V end was cut by 1 base, the J end by 0 bases, with 10 bases between. The CDR3 has 16 residues. The CDR3 sequence is CASSLRAFYSYNEQFF. For the CDR3, the DNA is TGTGCCAGCAGCTTAAGGGCCTTCTACTCCTACAATGAGCAGTTCTTC.

Comment on this clone: Other nucleotide sequences in the sample specify the same CDR3. The chain employs TRBV7-9 and TRBJ2-7; maybe TRBD1 (6 bases). V was clipped by 4 bases and J by 0 bases, with 7 bases between them. The CDR3 length is 13 residues. Germline CDR1 and CDR2: SEHNR and FQNEAQ (reference sequence). CDR3 sequence: CASSSGDSYEQYF. CDR3 sequence (DNA): TGTGCCAGCAGCTCAGGGGACTCCTACGAGCAGTACTTC.

The gene calls are TRBV7-9 and TRBJ2-7; D unclear. Germline-derived CDR1 and CDR2 are SEHNR and FQNEAQ (reference sequence). Trimming pared 6 bases from V and 0 bases from J, leaving 18 bases between. The CDR3 length is 16 residues. Here the CDR3 DNA reads TGTGCCAGCAGTCAGATGGACGGTTTGAGCTCCTACGAGCAGTACTTC. It codes for CASSQMDGLSSYEQYF.

V gene TRBV6-1 combines with J gene TRBJ2-7; 7 bases line up with TRBD1. From germline, CDR1 is MNHNS and CDR2 SASEGT. This CDR3 has 11 residues. Losses at the gene ends were 6 bases for V and 7 bases for J; bases not matched to a gene: 3. The CDR3 protein is CASREGQEQYF. The CDR3 DNA sequence: TGTGCCAGCAGAGAGGGACAGGAGCAGTACTTC.

The V call is TRBV5-1, the J call TRBJ2-3; no clear D gene. The CDR3 is 16 residues long. Germline V CDR1 and CDR2: SGHRS, YFSETQ. V lost 7 bases, J lost 2 bases, and 20 bases lay in between. Here the CDR3 DNA reads TGCGCCAGCTCCGCCCCGGAGCGCGACCCCACAGATACGCAGTATTTT. Amino acid sequence: CASSAPERDPTDTQYF.

The V gene is TRBV9, the J gene TRBJ2-5; either TRBD1 or TRBD2 may fit D (5 bases each). CDR1 and CDR2 (germline): SGDLS, YYNGEE. This CDR3 has 15 residues. The germline V and J ends were trimmed by 4 bases and 2 bases, with 15 bases remaining between them. CDR3 sequence: CASSSTGPKQETQYF. CDR3 in DNA: TGTGCCAGCAGCTCCACGGGGCCCAAACAAGAGACCCAGTACTTC.